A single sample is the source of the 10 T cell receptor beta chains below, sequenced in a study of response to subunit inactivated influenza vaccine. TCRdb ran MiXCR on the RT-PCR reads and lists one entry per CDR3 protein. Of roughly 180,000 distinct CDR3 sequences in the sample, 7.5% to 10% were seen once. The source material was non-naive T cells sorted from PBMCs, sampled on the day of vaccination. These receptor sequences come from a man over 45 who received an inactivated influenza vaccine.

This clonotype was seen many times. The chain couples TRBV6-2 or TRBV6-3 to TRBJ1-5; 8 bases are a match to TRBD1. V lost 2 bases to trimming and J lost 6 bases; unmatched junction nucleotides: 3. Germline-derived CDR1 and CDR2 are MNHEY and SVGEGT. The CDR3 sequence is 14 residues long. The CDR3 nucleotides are TGTGCCAGCAGTTACCGGACAGGGTTTCAGCCCCAGCATTTT. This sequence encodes CASSYRTGFQPQHF.

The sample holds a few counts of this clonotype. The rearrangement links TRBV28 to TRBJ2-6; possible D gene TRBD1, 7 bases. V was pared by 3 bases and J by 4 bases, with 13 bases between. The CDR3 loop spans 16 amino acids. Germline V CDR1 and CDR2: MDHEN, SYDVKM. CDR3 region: CASSLMSGGGANVLTF. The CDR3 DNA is TGTGCCAGCAGTTTGATGTCAGGGGGGGGGGCCAACGTCCTGACTTTC.

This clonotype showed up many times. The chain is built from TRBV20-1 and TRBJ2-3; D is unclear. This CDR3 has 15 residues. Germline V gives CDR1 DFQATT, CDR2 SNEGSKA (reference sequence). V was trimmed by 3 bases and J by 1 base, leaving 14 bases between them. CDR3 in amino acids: CSASPPEYRTDTQYF. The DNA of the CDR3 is TGCAGTGCTAGCCCCCCGGAATACCGCACAGATACGCAGTATTTT.

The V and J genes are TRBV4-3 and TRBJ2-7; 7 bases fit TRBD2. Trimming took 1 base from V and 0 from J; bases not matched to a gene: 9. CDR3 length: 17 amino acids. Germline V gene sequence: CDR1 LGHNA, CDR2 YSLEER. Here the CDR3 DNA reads TGCGCCAGCAGCCAAGCCGCCCGCGGGAGTGGCTCCTACGAGCAGTACTTC. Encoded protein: CASSQAARGSGSYEQYF.

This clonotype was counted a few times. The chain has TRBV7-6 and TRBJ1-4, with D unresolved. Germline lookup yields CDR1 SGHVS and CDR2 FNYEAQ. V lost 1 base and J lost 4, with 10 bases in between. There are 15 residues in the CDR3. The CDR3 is CASSLGANRNEKLFF. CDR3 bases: TGTGCCAGCAGCTTAGGGGCTAATCGTAATGAAAAACTGTTTTTT.

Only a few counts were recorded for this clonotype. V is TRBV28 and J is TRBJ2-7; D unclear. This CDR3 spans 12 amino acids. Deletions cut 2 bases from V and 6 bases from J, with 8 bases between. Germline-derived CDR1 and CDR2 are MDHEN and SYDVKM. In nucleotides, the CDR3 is TGTGCCAGCAGTTTAGTGGGTCGCGAGCAGTACTTC. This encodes CASSLVGREQYF.

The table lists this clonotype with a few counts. This chain's CDR3 is CASSSPSGSGRQTQYF. In DNA, the CDR3 is TGTGCCAGCAGCTCACCGTCGGGCTCTGGTAGACAGACCCAGTACTTC. This chain uses TRBV7-6 with TRBJ2-5; D is uncertain. Germline CDR1 and CDR2: SGHVS and FNYEAQ. This CDR3 comprises 16 residues. V was cut by 4 bases and J by 6 bases, with 21 bases left in between.

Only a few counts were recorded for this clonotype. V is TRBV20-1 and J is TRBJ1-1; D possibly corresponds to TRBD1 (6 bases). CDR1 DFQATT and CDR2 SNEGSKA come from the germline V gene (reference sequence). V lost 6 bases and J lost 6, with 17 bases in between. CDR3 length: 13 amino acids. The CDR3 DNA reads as TGCAGTGCCGGGGGCCGGACGGAGGCTGAAGCTTTCTTT. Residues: CSAGGRTEAEAFF.

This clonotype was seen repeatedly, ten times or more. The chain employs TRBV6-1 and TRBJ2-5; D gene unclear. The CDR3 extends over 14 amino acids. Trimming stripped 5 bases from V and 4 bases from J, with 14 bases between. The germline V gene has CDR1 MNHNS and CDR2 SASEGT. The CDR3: CASSLEGRRETQYF. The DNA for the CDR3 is TGTGCCAGCAGTCTAGAAGGGCGGCGAGAGACCCAGTACTTC.

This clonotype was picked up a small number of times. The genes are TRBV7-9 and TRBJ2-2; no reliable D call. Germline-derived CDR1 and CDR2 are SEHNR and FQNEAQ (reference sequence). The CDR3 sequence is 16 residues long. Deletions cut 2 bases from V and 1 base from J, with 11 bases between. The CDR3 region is CASSLRQALNTGELFF. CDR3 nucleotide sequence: TGTGCCAGCAGCTTACGGCAGGCCCTGAACACCGGGGAGCTGTTTTTT.